This T cell receptor beta chain came from a study of Ad26.COV2.S vaccination and SARS-CoV-2 variants. Across the whole study: Donor got 5x10^10 or 1x10^11 viral particles of Ad26.COV2.S.

CDR1 GTSNPN and CDR2 SVGIG come from the germline V gene (reference sequence). The length of the CDR3 is 15 residues. After removal of 0 bases from V and 3 bases from J, the junction contained 4 bases not matched to a gene. Assay: immunoSEQ multiplex PCR; the TCRdb copy retains only in-frame clones and omits some. The sample contains about 350,000 clones, approximately 85% of which appear only once. Comments on this clone: Its specificity is unknown.

Study results and limitations: TCR breadth and depth analyses may have underestimated total T cell responses.

This sample's treatment: some 19 received Ad26.COV2.S at low or high dose, single or two shots; roughly five received placebo; per-sample allocation not given. All samples were drawn on day 63, counting from the first vaccine or placebo injection. The donor's status was that of an adult aged 18-55 years in Boston. It was Wuhan-strain SARS-CoV-2 spike that the Ad26 vaccine vector expressed. The chain recombines TRBV30 with TRBJ1-2; 10 bases align to TRBD1. The TCR comes from a person aged 18-65 years who received the Ad26.COV2.S COVID-19 vaccine or a placebo. Sample: peripheral blood, taken in a trial of Ad26.COV2.S vaccine versus placebo. The DNA for the CDR3 is TGTGCCTGGAGTGTAAGGGGGACAGGGGACTATGGCTACACCTTC. Its translation is CAWSVRGTGDYGYTF.